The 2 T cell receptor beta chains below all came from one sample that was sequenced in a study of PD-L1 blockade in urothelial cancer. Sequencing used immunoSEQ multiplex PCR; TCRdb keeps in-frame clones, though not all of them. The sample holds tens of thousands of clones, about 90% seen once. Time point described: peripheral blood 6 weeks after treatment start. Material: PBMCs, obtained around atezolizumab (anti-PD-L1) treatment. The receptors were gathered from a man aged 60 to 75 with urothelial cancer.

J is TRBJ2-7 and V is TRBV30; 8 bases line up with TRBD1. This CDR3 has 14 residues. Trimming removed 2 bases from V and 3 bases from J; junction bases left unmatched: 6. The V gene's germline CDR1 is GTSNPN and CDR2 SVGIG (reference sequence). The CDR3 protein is CAWSLGQGNYEQYF. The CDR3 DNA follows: TGTGCCTGGAGTCTCGGACAGGGCAACTACGAGCAGTACTTC.

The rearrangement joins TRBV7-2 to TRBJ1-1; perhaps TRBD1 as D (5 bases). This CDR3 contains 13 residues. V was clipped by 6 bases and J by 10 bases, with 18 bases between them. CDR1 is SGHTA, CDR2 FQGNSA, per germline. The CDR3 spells CASRAGTSGVAFF. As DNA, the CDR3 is TGTGCCAGCAGAGCAGGGACTTCCGGGGTAGCTTTCTTT. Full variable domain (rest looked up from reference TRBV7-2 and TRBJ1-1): GAGVSQSPSNKVTEKGKDVELRCDPISGHTALYWYRQSLGQGLEFLIYFQGNSAPDKSGLPSDRFSAERTGGSVSTLTIQRTQQEDSAVYLCASRAGTSGVAFFGQGTRLTVV.